One and the same sample provided the 13 T cell receptor beta chains below, sequenced in a study of T cell repertoires in cytomegalovirus infection. Their cognate antigens are unknown. MiXCR, applied by TCRdb to the reads, yields one record per CDR3 protein. The table includes about 700,000 distinct CDR3 sequences, around 31% detected once. The sample consisted of cultured PBMCs, taken from culture after CMV antigen stimulation. The receptors shown here come from a human donor in good health (CMV status not recorded). Some clones in this sample may be carry-over from other donors' samples.

This clonotype turned up a few times. The gene calls are TRBV6-1 and TRBJ1-2; D is unclear. V lost 7 bases and J 3 bases, leaving 9 bases between the germline ends. Germline V gives CDR1 MNHNS, CDR2 SASEGT. This CDR3 comprises 12 residues. The DNA for the CDR3 is TGTGCCAGCATGAGACTCTACTATGGCTACACCTTC. Its translation is CASMRLYYGYTF.

This clonotype has a handful of counts. The rearrangement uses TRBV7-2 and TRBJ2-5; 10 bases map to TRBD2. This CDR3 has 16 residues. Germline CDR1 reads SGHTA; CDR2 reads FQGNSA. J lost 5 bases, V lost 6 bases, and 12 bases had no gene match. As DNA, the CDR3 is TGTGCCAGCAGGGGGGGAAGCGGGGGGGCTGGGGAGACCCAGTACTTC. This codes for CASRGGSGGAGETQYF.

This clonotype was counted at least ten times. The chain carries TRBV12-3 or TRBV12-4 and TRBJ1-1; D is ambiguous. The CDR3 is made up of 15 amino acids. V was pared by 3 bases and J by 1 base, with 12 bases between. The CDR3 region is CASSFGGRPNTEAFF. For the CDR3, the DNA is TGTGCCAGCAGTTTTGGCGGGAGGCCGAACACTGAAGCTTTCTTT.

This clonotype was seen ten or more times. The chain combines TRBV7-6 with TRBJ1-1, with a possible D match to TRBD1 (5 bases). CDR3 length: 15 amino acids. The ends were cut back, 4 bases at V and 1 base at J, with 13 bases in the middle. The germline CDR1 and CDR2 sequences are SGHVS and FNYEAQ. The CDR3 spells CASSSQGMGNTEAFF. CDR3 nucleotide sequence: TGTGCCAGCAGCTCTCAGGGCATGGGGAACACTGAAGCTTTCTTT.

The rearrangement uses TRBV20-1 and TRBJ1-6, with a weak D call TRBD1 (6 bases). The CDR3 is made up of 17 amino acids. Trimming cost V 0 bases and J 5 bases, with 17 bases left between them. Germline CDR1 reads DFQATT; CDR2 reads SNEGSKA (reference sequence). DNA of the CDR3: TGCAGTGCTAGAGATCTCCGGGGGCGGGCTAATAATTCACCCCTCCACTTT. Its translation: CSARDLRGRANNSPLHF.

This clonotype was seen repeatedly, ten times or more. This chain joins TRBV7-2 and TRBJ1-5; a weak D match, TRBD1 (6 bases). Germline CDR1 is SGHTA and CDR2 is FQGNSA. The germline V and J ends were trimmed by 3 bases and 0 bases, with 12 bases remaining between them. The CDR3 loop spans 16 amino acids. CDR3 in amino acids: CASSLGAKYSNQPQHF. For the CDR3, the DNA is TGTGCCAGCAGCTTGGGGGCGAAATATAGCAATCAGCCCCAGCATTTT.

In this sample, this clonotype turned up a few times. Germline is not matched at one junction end, which may reflect a read error. The V call is TRBV5-3, the J call TRBJ2-1, with 7 nucleotides matching TRBD2. TRBV5-3 belongs to the ORF category, with a function that is uncertain. CDR3 size: 16 residues. DNA for the CDR3: TGTGCCAGCAGCTTGGTGGCTAGCGGTTCCTACAATGAGCAGTTCTTC. Encoded protein: CASSLVASGSYNEQFF.

The J gene is TRBJ1-2, the V gene TRBV12-3 or TRBV12-4; D might be TRBD1 (5 bases). V dropped 1 base and J dropped 6 bases, with 9 bases sitting between them. The CDR3 spans 13 residues. CDR3 coding DNA: TGTGCCAGCAGTTTAGAGGGACTCAATGGCTACACCTTC. This sequence encodes CASSLEGLNGYTF.

This clonotype came up a few times. The genes are TRBV28 and TRBJ1-5; D might be TRBD1 (5 bases). Trimming cost V 6 bases and J 5 bases, with 20 bases left between them. The CDR3 sequence is 16 residues long. CDR1 and CDR2 (germline): MDHEN, SYDVKM. The chain's CDR3 is CASSPTRGVGYQPQHF. The DNA of the CDR3 is TGTGCCAGCAGCCCAACTAGGGGAGTAGGTTATCAGCCCCAGCATTTT.

The genes are TRBV7-2 and TRBJ1-1, with D maybe TRBD1 (5 bases). The CDR3 spans 13 residues. Germline CDR1 reads SGHTA; CDR2 reads FQGNSA. V was pared by 4 bases and J by 10 bases, with 16 bases between. Here the CDR3 DNA reads TGTGCCAGCAGCTCGGACGCGGAGGGGTTAGCTTTCTTT. It translates to CASSSDAEGLAFF.

The gene calls are TRBV10-2 and TRBJ1-5; the D is unclear. Trimming took 0 bases from V and 2 from J, leaving 8 bases between them. The CDR3 consists of 15 residues. CDR1 is WSHSY and CDR2 is SAAADI in the germline V gene. This CDR3 reads CASSESGLGNQPQHF. The CDR3 region has the DNA TGCGCCAGCAGTGAGTCGGGCCTGGGCAATCAGCCCCAGCATTTT.

This clonotype was found a few times. This sequence joins TRBV29-1 and TRBJ2-1; D possibly corresponds to TRBD1 (5 bases). With 2 bases removed from V and 2 bases from J, the gap between germline ends came to 10 bases. Germline loops: CDR1 SQVTM, CDR2 ANQGSEA. CDR3 length: 14 residues. Written as DNA, the CDR3 is TGCAGCGTTGAATTGCGGACAACCTACAATGAGCAGTTCTTC. It specifies CSVELRTTYNEQFF.

The J gene is TRBJ1-1, the V gene TRBV19, with D perhaps matching TRBD1 (5 bases). The CDR3 is 11 amino acids. Per germline, CDR1 LNHDA and CDR2 SQIVND (reference sequence). V was pared by 7 bases and J by 11 bases, with 14 bases between. The CDR3 DNA reads as TGTGCCAGTAATGGGGCAAGGGCGGCTTTCTTT. This gives the protein CASNGARAAFF.